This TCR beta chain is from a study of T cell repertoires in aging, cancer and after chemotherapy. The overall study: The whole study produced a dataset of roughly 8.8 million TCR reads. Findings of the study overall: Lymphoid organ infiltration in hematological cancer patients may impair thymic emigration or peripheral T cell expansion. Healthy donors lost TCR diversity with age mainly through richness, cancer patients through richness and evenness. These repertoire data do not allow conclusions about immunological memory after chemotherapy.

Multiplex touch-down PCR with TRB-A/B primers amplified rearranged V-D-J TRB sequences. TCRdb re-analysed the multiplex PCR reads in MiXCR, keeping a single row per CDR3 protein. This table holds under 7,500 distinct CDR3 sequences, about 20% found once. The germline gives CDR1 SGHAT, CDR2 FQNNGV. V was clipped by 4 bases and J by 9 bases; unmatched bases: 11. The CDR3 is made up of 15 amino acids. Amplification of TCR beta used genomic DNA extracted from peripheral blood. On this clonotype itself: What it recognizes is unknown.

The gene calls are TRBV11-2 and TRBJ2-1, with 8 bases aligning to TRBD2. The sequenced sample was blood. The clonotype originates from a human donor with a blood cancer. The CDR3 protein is CASSSLAGRVGEQFF. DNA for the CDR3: TGTGCCAGCAGCTCGTTAGCGGGACGCGTAGGTGAGCAGTTCTTC. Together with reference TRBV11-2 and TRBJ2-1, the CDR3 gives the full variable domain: EAGVAQSPRYKIIEKRQSVAFWCNPISGHATLYWYQQILGQGPKLLIQFQNNGVVDDSQLPKDRFSAERLKGVDSTLKIQPAKLEDSAVYLCASSSLAGRVGEQFFGPGTRLTVL.